The entry below describes one T cell receptor beta chain. What it binds is not known. The germline CDR1 and CDR2 sequences are SGHRS and YFSETQ. Trimming took 4 bases from V and 4 from J, leaving 15 bases between them. This CDR3 is 15 amino acids long. Sequencing was performed with immunoSEQ multiplex PCR; in TCRdb, only in-frame clones are kept and a portion is missing. This table holds about 2 million clones, about 94% found once. This entry comes from a study of shared clonotypes between healthy human individuals. Study conclusions and caveats: The sampled material consisted only of blood, and tissue repertoires are likely to differ.

Naive-designated CD8 cells lacked CD45RO, were positively enriched for CCR7, and omitted terminally differentiated effector memory CD45RA+ cells. Sequenced material: naive CD8+ T cells sorted from blood. The chain combines TRBV5-1 with TRBJ2-1, with D unresolved. The source is a man aged 18 to 30 in good health. CDR3: CASSGWQAHYNEQFF. CDR3 coding DNA: TGCGCCAGCAGCGGGTGGCAAGCCCATTACAATGAGCAGTTCTTC.